A single sample is the source of the 23 T cell receptor beta chains below, sequenced in a study of cytomegalovirus exposure and HLA in healthy donors. Use of 60 Vbeta and 13 Jbeta primers characterized the PCR. Using immunoSEQ multiplex PCR, the repertoire was profiled, and TCRdb retains in-frame clones only, with some absent. The data show some 130,000 clones, approximately 62% seen once. Sequences were obtained from PBMCs. All receptors come from a human donor in good health.

V gene TRBV5-4 combines with J gene TRBJ2-5, with D perhaps TRBD2 (6 bases). This CDR3 is 16 amino acids long. The V gene lost 0 bases and the J gene lost 2 bases, with 14 bases spanning the gap. Germline V gives CDR1 SGHNT, CDR2 YYREEE (reference sequence). CDR3 region: CASSLVSGDTQETQYF. CDR3 DNA: TGTGCCAGCAGCTTGGTTAGCGGAGATACTCAAGAGACCCAGTACTTC.

The chain recombines TRBV5-4 with TRBJ1-2, with 7 positions matching TRBD1. CDR3 length: 15 residues. Germline-derived CDR1 and CDR2 are SGHNT and YYREEE (reference sequence). Trimming removed 3 bases from V and 10 bases from J; junction bases left unmatched: 15. Here the CDR3 DNA reads TGTGCCAGCAGCTATCTCTTTGGACAGGCCACCCCCTACACCTTC. This codes for CASSYLFGQATPYTF.

This clone appeared a few times. V is TRBV19 and J is TRBJ2-7; 8 positions match TRBD2. V was pared by 6 bases and J by 1 base, with 8 bases of the junction left unmatched. CDR1 is LNHDA, CDR2 SQIVND, per germline (reference sequence). The CDR3 extends over 15 amino acids. This CDR3 reads CASSTLAGRSYEQYF. CDR3 coding DNA: TGTGCCAGTAGCACCTTAGCGGGACGGTCCTACGAGCAGTACTTC.

As regards this clone: The germline gene is not matched at one end of the junction; a read error may be the cause. This chain links TRBV6-5 with TRBJ1-1; D is perhaps TRBD1 (6 bases). This CDR3 is 14 amino acids long. Germline-derived CDR1 and CDR2 are MNHEY and SVGAGI. In DNA, the CDR3 is TGTGCCAGCACCCGGGACAACTGGAACGCTGAAGCTTTCTTT. This codes for CASTRDNWNAEAFF.

The chain recombines TRBV7-9 with TRBJ2-5, with 8 nucleotides matching TRBD1. The V and J ends lost 5 bases and 5 bases, in that order; junction bases with no gene match: 7. The CDR3 totals 14 residues. Germline assignment: CDR1 SEHNR and CDR2 FQNEAQ (reference sequence). CDR3 coding DNA: TGTGCCAGCAGCCCACGGACAGGGATGGAGACCCAGTACTTC. It is translated as CASSPRTGMETQYF.

In regard to this clone: One end of the junction is discordant with germline, which a read error may explain. This chain uses TRBV5-1 with TRBJ2-7; D may be TRBD1 (6 bases). Germline V gene sequence: CDR1 SGHRS, CDR2 YFSETQ. This CDR3 spans 13 amino acids. The CDR3: CAGSRTGFYEQYF. The DNA for the CDR3 is TGCGCCGGCAGCCGAACAGGGTTCTACGAGCAGTACTTC.

This chain uses TRBV5-4 with TRBJ2-1, with a possible D match to TRBD2 (6 bases). V gave up 4 bases and J gave up 4 bases, with 21 bases separating them. Germline CDR1 reads SGHNT; CDR2 reads YYREEE (reference sequence). The CDR3 contains 17 residues. CDR3 loop: CASSPGPGGAGYNEQFF. The CDR3 nucleotides are TGTGCCAGCAGCCCGGGGCCTGGGGGAGCGGGTTACAATGAGCAGTTCTTC. Drawing the rest from reference TRBV5-4 and TRBJ2-1, the complete variable domain is ETGVTQSPTHLIKTRGQQVTLRCSSQSGHNTVSWYQQALGQGPQFIFQYYREEENGRGNFPPRFSGLQFPNYSSELNVNALELDDSALYLCASSPGPGGAGYNEQFFGPGTRLTVL.

The gene calls are TRBV28 and TRBJ1-2; TRBD1 matches at 8 bases. The CDR3 consists of 15 residues. V gave up 7 bases and J gave up 0 bases; unmatched junction bases: 7. Germline V gene data show CDR1 as MDHEN and CDR2 as SYDVKM. This CDR3 reads CASTSGQGANYGYTF. CDR3 nucleotides: TGTGCCAGCACCTCCGGACAGGGAGCTAACTATGGCTACACCTTC.

The chain employs TRBV9 and TRBJ2-3, with D perhaps TRBD2 (6 bases). CDR3 length: 16 amino acids. V lost 2 bases and J 2 bases, leaving 15 bases between the germline ends. CDR1 and CDR2 (germline): SGDLS, YYNGEE. CDR3 nucleotides: TGTGCCAGCAGCGTGGGACCTGGCGGGGCCACAGATACGCAGTATTTT. Protein sequence: CASSVGPGGATDTQYF.

The J gene is TRBJ2-2, the V gene TRBV7-9; weak D call: TRBD2 (6 bases). The CDR3 runs to 18 residues. The germline V and J ends were trimmed by 4 bases and 1 base, with 19 bases remaining between them. CDR1 SEHNR and CDR2 FQNEAQ come from the germline V gene (reference sequence). CDR3: CASSSPRGSGRNTGELFF. DNA of the CDR3: TGTGCCAGCAGCTCCCCCCGTGGTAGCGGAAGGAACACCGGGGAGCTGTTTTTT.

The V call is TRBV5-4, the J call TRBJ1-2; possibly TRBD1 for D (6 bases). Trimming shortened V by 0 bases and J by 4 bases, and 13 bases separated the two germline ends. Germline V gene lookup returns CDR1 SGHNT and CDR2 YYREEE (reference sequence). This CDR3 has 15 amino acids. The CDR3 reads CASSLEQGRGYGYTF. CDR3 coding DNA: TGTGCCAGCAGCTTGGAACAGGGTAGGGGCTATGGCTACACCTTC.

The chain is built from TRBV9 and TRBJ2-1, with unresolved D. CDR3 length equals 16 residues. The V gene lost 3 bases and the J gene lost 2 bases, with 15 bases spanning the gap. The V gene's germline CDR1 is SGDLS and CDR2 YYNGEE. CDR3 region: CASSGTRGFPYNEQFF. Here the CDR3 DNA reads TGTGCCAGCAGCGGAACCCGCGGATTTCCCTACAATGAGCAGTTCTTC.

There are a few counts of this clone. V gene TRBV6-1 combines with J gene TRBJ2-7; D may be TRBD2 (7 bases). This CDR3 has 14 residues. Trimming took off 6 bases at V and 4 bases at J, with 16 bases between the two ends. The germline V gene encodes CDR1 MNHNS and CDR2 SASEGT. Written as DNA, the CDR3 is TGTGCCAGCAGACGCCCGGGGGGCGTTTACGAGCAGTACTTC. Translated: CASRRPGGVYEQYF.

This clone was detected only a few times. This chain joins TRBV7-3 and TRBJ2-1; D is uncertain. Germline values: CDR1 SGHTA, CDR2 FQGTGA. V lost 2 bases to trimming and J lost 9 bases, with 14 bases between them. This CDR3 has 14 residues. The CDR3 protein is CASSLAGGPPEQFF. Written as DNA, the CDR3 is TGTGCCAGCAGCTTAGCAGGTGGTCCGCCTGAGCAGTTCTTC.

This clone occurred a few times. The V and J genes are TRBV18 and TRBJ2-3; 7 positions match TRBD2. The ends lost 2 bases at V and 2 bases at J; junction bases unmatched: 4. CDR1 and CDR2 from the germline V gene are KGHSH and LQKENI. The CDR3 is made up of 15 amino acids. CDR3 bases: TGTGCCAGCTCACCAGAACTAGCGCACACAGATACGCAGTATTTT. It yields the protein CASSPELAHTDTQYF.

The chain uses TRBV9 and TRBJ2-7; the match to TRBD1 covers 9 bases. Germline V gene data show CDR1 as SGDLS and CDR2 as YYNGEE. V lost 3 bases to trimming and J lost 3 bases; unmatched junction nucleotides: 7. There are 15 residues in the CDR3. CDR3 nucleotides: TGTGCCAGCAGCGCGGACGGGACAGGGTTCTACGAGCAGTACTTC. Translating gives CASSADGTGFYEQYF.

The genes are TRBV19 and TRBJ2-1; 8 bases fit TRBD2. Germline CDR1 and CDR2: LNHDA and SQIVND (reference sequence). The CDR3 length is 13 residues. The V segment lost 3 bases and the J segment 8 bases; nucleotides outside the gene matches: 3. CDR3 sequence (DNA): TGTGCCAGTAGTATCCGGGGGGGCCATGAGCAGTTCTTC. It is translated as CASSIRGGHEQFF. The full variable domain, rest sourced from reference TRBV19 and TRBJ2-1, is DGGITQSPKYLFRKEGQNVTLSCEQNLNHDAMYWYRQDPGQGLRLIYYSQIVNDFQKGDIAEGYSVSREKKESFPLTVTSAQKNPTAFYLCASSIRGGHEQFFGPGTRLTVL.

The chain uses TRBV4-1 and TRBJ1-2; D possibly corresponds to TRBD1 (6 bases). V lost 8 bases and J lost 3, with 22 bases in between. This CDR3 has 16 residues. Germline CDR1 MGHRA, CDR2 YSYEKL. In DNA form, the CDR3 reads TGCGCCAGCTTCGGAGGGGGGGGGATGGGGCACTATGGCTACACCTTC. This encodes CASFGGGGMGHYGYTF.

This chain joins TRBV9 and TRBJ2-7, with D possibly TRBD2 on 5 matching bases. Germline CDR1 is SGDLS and CDR2 is YYNGEE. The CDR3 has 13 amino acids. Trimming removed 0 bases at V and 5 bases at J, with 9 bases between. CDR3 protein: CASSVELVDEQYF. CDR3 in DNA: TGTGCCAGCAGCGTAGAACTAGTTGACGAGCAGTACTTC.

This clone was counted between two and nine times. This chain links TRBV6-5 with TRBJ1-1, with D possibly TRBD1 on 6 matching bases. V was cut by 6 bases and J by 5 bases, with 13 bases left in between. The germline CDR1 and CDR2 sequences are MNHEY and SVGAGI. The CDR3 totals 13 residues. Here the CDR3 reads CASRAGAVTEAFF. As DNA, the CDR3 is TGTGCCAGCAGGGCGGGGGCAGTGACTGAAGCTTTCTTT.

V and J are TRBV25-1 and TRBJ2-5, with TRBD2 matching over 11 bases. The DNA end favors TRBJ2-7, so the J call may be wrong. CDR3 size: 15 residues. Germline V lookup: CDR1 MGHDK, CDR2 SYGVNS. The CDR3 protein is CASSEIAGGGYEQYF. DNA of the CDR3: TGTGCCAGCAGTGAGATAGCGGGAGGGGGATACGAGCAGTACTTC.

This clone was seen just once. Other DNA variants within this sample encode the same CDR3. V gene TRBV9 combines with J gene TRBJ2-2; no reliable D call. Per the germline V gene, CDR1 is SGDLS and CDR2 is YYNGEE. V lost 0 bases, J lost 6 bases, and 6 bases lay in between. This CDR3 has 13 residues. The CDR3 protein is CASSVGASGELFF. CDR3 sequence (DNA): TGTGCCAGCAGCGTAGGGGCGTCCGGGGAGCTGTTTTTT.

A few counts support this clone. The J gene is TRBJ2-6, the V gene TRBV9, with TRBD1 as a possible D gene (6 bases). The germline V gene encodes CDR1 SGDLS and CDR2 YYNGEE. The CDR3 is 18 residues long. V was cut by 3 bases and J by 0 bases, with 16 bases left in between. The CDR3 here is CASSGEQGPSSGANVLTF. Here the CDR3 DNA reads TGTGCCAGCAGCGGTGAACAGGGCCCTAGCTCTGGGGCCAACGTCCTGACTTTC.